A selection of T cell receptor beta chains follows, all from one sample in a study of T cell repertoires in cytomegalovirus infection. Each CDR3 protein gets one entry after TCRdb re-called the reads with MiXCR. The top ten hold around 16% of the sample, which has more than 200,000 distinct CDR3 sequences, roughly 10% seen once. Material for sequencing was PBMCs. These receptors all stem from a human donor in good health (CMV status not recorded). Some clones in this sample may be carry-over from other donors' samples. CDR3s include the opening cysteine and the closing phenylalanine or tryptophan. A D gene is named only where the DNA matches it firmly.

TRBJ1-2,-,TRBV5-1,CASSLGQVANYGYTF
TRBJ1-6,TRBD1,TRBV6-1,CASSPAAGTGVLSYNSPLHF
TRBJ1-5,TRBD1,TRBV12-3/TRBV12-4,CASSPGQRKNQPQHF
TRBJ1-1,-,TRBV7-3,CASSRKTGTEAFF
TRBJ2-2,-,TRBV12-3/TRBV12-4,CASSPLAVGLPGELFF
TRBJ2-7,-,TRBV20-1,CSARTSMEQYF
TRBJ2-3,TRBD1,TRBV30,CAWSFGQGPGTDTQYF
TRBJ2-7,TRBD1,TRBV18,CASSLGTGRRGYEQYF
TRBJ2-2,TRBD1,TRBV19,CASTNRQGPTGELFF
TRBJ1-2,-,TRBV7-2,CASSSSRNYGYTF
TRBJ1-5,-,TRBV12-3/TRBV12-4,CASSPQGLDNQPQHF
TRBJ1-2,-,TRBV3-1,CASSQQAHTGYTF
TRBJ1-1,TRBD1,TRBV19,CASILRLGTGGRPEAFF
TRBJ2-3,TRBD2,TRBV7-2,CASSPGLAVSDTQYF
TRBJ1-5,-,TRBV28,CASSFSPHSGNQPQHF
TRBJ2-1,TRBD2,TRBV20-1,CSAISPLGLAASWDNEQFF
TRBJ2-1,-,TRBV23-1,CASSQSNRENEQFF
TRBJ2-4,TRBD2,TRBV20-1,CSAPLAGLAKNIQYF
TRBJ1-6,TRBD1,TRBV19,CASNPTGGNSPLHF
TRBJ2-1,TRBD2,TRBV9,CASSVSTATSGEQFF
TRBJ1-2,TRBD1,TRBV29-1,CSVGTETNYGYTF
TRBJ1-6,-,TRBV20-1,CSARGGLRNSPLHF
TRBJ1-2,TRBD1,TRBV7-2,CASSLDAGGVNYGYTF
TRBJ2-7,TRBD2,TRBV7-2,CASSLGPGRGTSAYEQYF
TRBJ2-7,TRBD2,TRBV30,CAWSGTGTSGTYEQYF
TRBJ2-7,-,TRBV11-3,CASSRKGTQYEQYF
TRBJ2-7,-,TRBV18,CASSPRASYEQYF
TRBJ1-6,-,TRBV7-9,CASSSGDGFGSPLHF
TRBJ1-1,-,TRBV20-1,CSVGELGGRRTEAFF
TRBJ1-1,-,TRBV27,CASSARDLNTEAFF
TRBJ2-7,-,TRBV6-2/TRBV6-3,CASSSRQVFFSYEQYF
TRBJ1-2,-,TRBV7-2,CASSPQTGFNYGYTF
TRBJ2-4,TRBD1,TRBV28,CASSSQGEIPQNIQYF
TRBJ2-1,-,TRBV3-1,CASSQGPPAAGNEQFF
TRBJ1-6,-,TRBV7-2,CASSLDFPNSPLHF
TRBJ1-2,-,TRBV12-3/TRBV12-4,CASSRTALGYTGGYTF
TRBJ1-5,-,TRBV27,CASSFITVNLPLRGDQPQHF
TRBJ1-2,-,TRBV28,CASSFSPANMFGYTF
TRBJ1-5,-,TRBV12-3/TRBV12-4,CASSLAAGRNQPQHF
TRBJ1-1,-,TRBV7-9,CASSHTHRGSEAFF
TRBJ2-1,TRBD2,TRBV7-2,CASTRLAGSYNEQFF
TRBJ1-6,TRBD1,TRBV6-8,CASSWGIKGAAGNSPLHF
TRBJ2-2,-,TRBV6-1,CASSPRDSYNTGELFF
TRBJ2-7,-,TRBV7-9,CASSLAGGGDEQYF
TRBJ1-2,TRBD1,TRBV18,CASSPIRTGDYGYTF
TRBJ2-3,TRBD2,TRBV7-9,CASIPSGGYTDTQYF
TRBJ1-6,-,TRBV19,CASKDSNNSPLHF
TRBJ1-1,-,TRBV15,CATSRGRAVNTEAFF
TRBJ1-1,-,TRBV7-2,CASSFRSVNTEAFF
TRBJ2-2,TRBD1,TRBV20-1,CSAQQRTGGVRTGELFF
TRBJ1-5,-,TRBV6-2/TRBV6-3,CASSYSGSNQPQHF
TRBJ2-5,TRBD1,TRBV2,CASSRGQEETQYF
TRBJ2-1,-,TRBV12-3/TRBV12-4,CASSTTLGGDRPGRSSYNEQFF